The entry below gives a single T cell receptor beta chain sequence along with its context. Its cognate antigen is unknown. This specimen comes from a study of TIL therapy for anti-PD-1-resistant metastatic lung cancer. The study's findings and limits: TIL clonotype persistence in blood showed no apparent association with response.

This CDR3 has 17 residues. V was shortened by 4 bases and J by 1 base, with 16 bases between the two germline ends. Germline values: CDR1 MNHEY, CDR2 SMNVEV (reference sequence). Time point meaning: pre-treatment sample, taken before nivolumab and TIL therapy. This was the immunoSEQ v3 assay. The method was immunoSEQ multiplex PCR; TCRdb's version includes in-frame clones alone and lacks a portion of them. Here the sample spans just over 45,000 clones, roughly 85% being singletons. The sample in question was blood, obtained at baseline. The TCR sequence derives from an older man with non-small cell lung cancer. V is TRBV27 and J is TRBJ2-2; TRBD2 might be the D (6 bases). CDR3 coding DNA: TGTGCCAGCAGTTCGGACTATCCCCTGGGGAACACCGGGGAGCTGTTTTTT. Its translation is CASSSDYPLGNTGELFF.